These 11 T cell receptor beta chains originate from one sample sequenced in a study of blood T cell repertoires in COVID-19. TCRdb's copy holds only in-frame clones and misses some; the assay was immunoSEQ multiplex PCR. The data show over 150,000 clones, with more than 70% seen just once and roughly 7% held by the top ten. Sequencing input: peripheral blood. All receptors come from a middle-aged man with active or convalescent COVID-19.

This chain joins TRBV18 and TRBJ1-3; maybe TRBD1 (6 bases). V was trimmed by 4 bases and J by 0 bases, leaving 13 bases between them. The CDR3 is 16 residues long. CDR1 is KGHSH and CDR2 is LQKENI in the germline V gene. This CDR3 is CASSQQTGFSGNTIYF. Written as DNA, the CDR3 is TGTGCCAGCTCACAACAGACAGGATTCTCTGGAAACACCATATATTTT.

This chain uses TRBV19 with TRBJ2-7; a possible D gene is TRBD1 (6 bases). This CDR3 spans 13 amino acids. Between the trimmed V and J ends, which lost 4 bases and 6 bases, there was a span of 13 bases. The germline CDR1 and CDR2 sequences are LNHDA and SQIVND (reference sequence). The CDR3 region has the DNA TGTGCCAGTAGTAAGGGGGTGGACGGCGAGCAGTACTTC. Amino acids: CASSKGVDGEQYF.

The V and J genes are TRBV5-1 and TRBJ1-1; perhaps TRBD1 as D (6 bases). CDR1 and CDR2 (germline): SGHRS, YFSETQ. The CDR3 spans 14 residues. Trimming cost V 0 bases and J 1 base, with 7 bases left between them. CDR3: CASSLVDRNTEAFF. The CDR3 DNA reads as TGCGCCAGCAGCTTGGTGGACAGGAACACTGAAGCTTTCTTT.

This clone was picked up a small number of times. This chain uses TRBV27 with TRBJ1-2; D not resolved. Germline loops: CDR1 MNHEY, CDR2 SMNVEV (reference sequence). The ends were cut back, 6 bases at V and 4 bases at J, with 12 bases in the middle. CDR3 length equals 13 residues. The CDR3 DNA reads TGTGCCAGCAGCCGTCTTCGGGGCTATGGCTACACCTTC. It specifies CASSRLRGYGYTF.

The genes are TRBV4-2 and TRBJ2-7; 8 nucleotides align to TRBD2. The length of the CDR3 is 14 residues. Germline CDR1 and CDR2: LGHNA and YNFKEQ. After removal of 3 bases from V and 2 bases from J, the junction contained 3 bases not matched to a gene. CDR3 in amino acids: CASSHSGTTYEQYF. The CDR3 DNA reads as TGTGCCAGCAGCCATAGCGGGACCACCTACGAGCAGTACTTC.

The chain carries TRBV5-1 and TRBJ1-1, with 7 bases that match TRBD1. The CDR3 is 14 residues long. Looked up from germline, CDR1 is SGHRS and CDR2 is YFSETQ. V lost 0 bases to trimming and J lost 5 bases; unmatched junction nucleotides: 4. The CDR3 nucleotides are TGCGCCAGCAGCTTGGGGCAGGGGGAAACTGAAGCTTTCTTT. It encodes CASSLGQGETEAFF.

This chain links TRBV15 with TRBJ1-1, with D hard to call. Trimming removed 0 bases at V and 8 bases at J, with 7 bases between. This CDR3 is built from 12 residues. Germline V gene sequence: CDR1 LNHNV, CDR2 YYDKDF (reference sequence). Written as DNA, the CDR3 is TGTGCCACCAGCAGAGACGGGTTCGAAGCTTTCTTT. Residues: CATSRDGFEAFF.

The rearrangement links TRBV24-1 to TRBJ2-5; D perhaps matches TRBD2 (6 bases). Trimming stripped 3 bases from V and 5 bases from J, with 12 bases between. The CDR3 extends over 14 amino acids. Germline V lookup: CDR1 KGHDR, CDR2 SFDVKD. For the CDR3, the DNA is TGTGCCACCAGTGATGGGACCCGGGGGGAGACCCAGTACTTC. This sequence encodes CATSDGTRGETQYF.

The rearrangement links TRBV12-5 to TRBJ2-3; TRBD2 aligns across 13 bases. Germline-derived CDR1 and CDR2 are LGHNT and FRNRAP. The CDR3 runs to 16 residues. The V segment lost 6 bases and the J segment 10 bases; nucleotides outside the gene matches: 13. The CDR3 DNA follows: TGTGCTAGTGGGACGAGACTAGCGGGAGGCGTATACGCGCAGTATTTT. It translates to CASGTRLAGGVYAQYF. Drawing the rest from reference TRBV12-5 and TRBJ2-3, the complete variable domain is DARVTQTPRHKVTEMGQEVTMRCQPILGHNTVFWYRQTMMQGLELLAYFRNRAPLDDSGMPKDRFSAEMPDATLATLKIQPSEPRDSAVYFCASGTRLAGGVYAQYFGPGTRLTVL.

In its sample, this clone was seen a few times. CDR3: CASSVATGLDTEAFF. CDR3 DNA sequence: TGTGCCAGCAGCGTAGCTACAGGGCTGGACACTGAAGCTTTCTTT. This chain uses TRBV9 with TRBJ1-1; weak D call: TRBD1 (6 bases). Germline V gene sequence: CDR1 SGDLS, CDR2 YYNGEE. The CDR3 runs to 15 residues. Trimming removed 0 bases from V and 3 bases from J, with 12 bases in between.

This rearrangement joins TRBV5-1 to TRBJ2-2; 8 bases match TRBD1. Germline loops: CDR1 SGHRS, CDR2 YFSETQ. The CDR3 is 13 amino acids. V trimming: 4 bases; J trimming: 7 bases; junction bases outside the gene matches: 3. The CDR3 spells CASSQGTGGELFF. The CDR3 DNA reads TGCGCCAGCAGCCAGGGGACAGGCGGGGAGCTGTTTTTT. Full variable domain (rest looked up from reference TRBV5-1 and TRBJ2-2): KAGVTQTPRYLIKTRGQQVTLSCSPISGHRSVSWYQQTPGQGLQFLFEYFSETQRNKGNFPGRFSGRQFSNSRSEMNVSTLELGDSALYLCASSQGTGGELFFGEGSRLTVL.